This T cell receptor beta chain is drawn from a study of CD8+ T cells in alopecia areata. This CDR3 comprises 11 residues. The germline gives CDR1 SQVTM, CDR2 ANQGSEA. Trimming removed 7 bases at V and 9 bases at J, with 13 bases between. After isolation, RNA underwent reverse transcription to generate cDNA as the sequencing template. This table comes from immunoSEQ multiplex PCR, and its TCRdb copy is limited to in-frame clones, with some not included. The data contain 130,000 to 150,000 clones, approximately 60% of them singletons. Study-level points and caveats: Although TCR sharing was seen in mice, sharing across patients was less clear, possibly for HLA-related reasons. Scalp sequencing captures resident alphabeta T cells of normal skin too.

As regards this clone: No antigen is known for it.

The chain carries TRBV29-1 and TRBJ2-1; D possibly corresponds to TRBD2 (5 bases). The source material was CD8+ T cells sorted from blood. The receptor was isolated from a human donor in good health. CDR3: CSAAAGGEQFF. The CDR3 DNA sequence: TGCAGCGCCGCCGCAGGAGGTGAGCAGTTCTTC.